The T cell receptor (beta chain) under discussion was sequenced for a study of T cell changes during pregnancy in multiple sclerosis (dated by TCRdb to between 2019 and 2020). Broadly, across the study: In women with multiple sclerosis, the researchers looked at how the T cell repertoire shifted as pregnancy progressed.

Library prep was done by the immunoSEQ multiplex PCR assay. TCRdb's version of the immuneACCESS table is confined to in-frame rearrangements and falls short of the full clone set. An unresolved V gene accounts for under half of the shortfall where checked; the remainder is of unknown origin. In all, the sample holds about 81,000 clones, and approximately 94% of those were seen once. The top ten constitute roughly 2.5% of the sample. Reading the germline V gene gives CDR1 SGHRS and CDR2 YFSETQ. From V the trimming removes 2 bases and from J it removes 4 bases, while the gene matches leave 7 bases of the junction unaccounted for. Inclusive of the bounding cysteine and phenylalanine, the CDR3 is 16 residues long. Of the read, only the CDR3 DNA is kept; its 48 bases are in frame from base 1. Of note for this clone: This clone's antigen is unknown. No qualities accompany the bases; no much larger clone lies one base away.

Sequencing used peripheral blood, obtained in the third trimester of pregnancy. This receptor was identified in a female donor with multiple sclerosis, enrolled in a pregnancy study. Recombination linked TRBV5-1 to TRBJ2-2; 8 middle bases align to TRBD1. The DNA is TGCGCCAGCAGCTTAGTTTCAGGGGGCCGCACCGGGGAGCTGTTTTTT. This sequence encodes CASSLVSGGRTGELFF.